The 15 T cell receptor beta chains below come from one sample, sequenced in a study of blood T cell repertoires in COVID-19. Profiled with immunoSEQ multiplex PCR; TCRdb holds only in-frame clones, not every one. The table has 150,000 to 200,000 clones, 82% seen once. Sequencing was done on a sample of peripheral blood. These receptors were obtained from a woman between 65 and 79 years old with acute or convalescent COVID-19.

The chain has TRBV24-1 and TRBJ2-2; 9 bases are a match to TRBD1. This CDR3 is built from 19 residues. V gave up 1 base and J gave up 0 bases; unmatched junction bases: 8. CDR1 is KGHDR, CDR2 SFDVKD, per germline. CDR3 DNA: TGTGCCACCAGTGATTTAGCGTGGACAGGGGCTACGAACACCGGGGAGCTGTTTTTT. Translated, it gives CATSDLAWTGATNTGELFF.

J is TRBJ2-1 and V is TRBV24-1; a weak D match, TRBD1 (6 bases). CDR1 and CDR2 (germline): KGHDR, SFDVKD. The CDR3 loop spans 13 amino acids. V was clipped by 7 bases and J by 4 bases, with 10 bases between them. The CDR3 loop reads CATRDSEYNEQFF. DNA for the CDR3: TGTGCCACCAGGGACAGTGAGTACAATGAGCAGTTCTTC.

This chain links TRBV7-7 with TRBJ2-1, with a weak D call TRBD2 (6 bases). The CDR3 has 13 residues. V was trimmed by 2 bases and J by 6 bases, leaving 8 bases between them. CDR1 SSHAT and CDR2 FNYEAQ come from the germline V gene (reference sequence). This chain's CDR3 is CASSLFGGNEQFF. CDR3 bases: TGTGCCAGCAGCTTATTCGGGGGCAATGAGCAGTTCTTC.

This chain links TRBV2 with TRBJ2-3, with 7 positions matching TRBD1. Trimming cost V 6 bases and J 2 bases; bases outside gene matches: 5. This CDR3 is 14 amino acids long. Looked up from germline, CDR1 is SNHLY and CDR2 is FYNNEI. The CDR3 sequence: CASRSGQNTDTQYF. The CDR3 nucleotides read TGTGCCAGCAGGTCGGGACAGAACACAGATACGCAGTATTTT.

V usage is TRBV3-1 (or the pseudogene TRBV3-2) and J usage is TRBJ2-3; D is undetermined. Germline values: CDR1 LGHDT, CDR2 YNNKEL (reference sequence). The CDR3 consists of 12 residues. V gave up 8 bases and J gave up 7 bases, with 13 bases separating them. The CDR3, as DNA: TGTGCCAGCGGCCTGGGCGCCAATACGCAGTATTTT. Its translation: CASGLGANTQYF.

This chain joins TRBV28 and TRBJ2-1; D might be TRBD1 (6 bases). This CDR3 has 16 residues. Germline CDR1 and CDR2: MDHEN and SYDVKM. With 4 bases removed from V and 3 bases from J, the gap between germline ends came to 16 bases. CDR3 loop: CASSWPGQSLYNEQFF. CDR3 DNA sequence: TGTGCCAGCAGTTGGCCTGGACAGAGCCTCTACAATGAGCAGTTCTTC.

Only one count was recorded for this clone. The CDR3 loop reads CASSLTGSTYEQYF. The CDR3, as DNA: TGTGCCAGCAGTTTGACAGGGAGCACCTACGAGCAGTACTTC. V usage is TRBV28 and J usage is TRBJ2-7; 7 bases are shared with TRBD1. Germline loops: CDR1 MDHEN, CDR2 SYDVKM. The CDR3 runs to 14 residues. V was pared by 3 bases and J by 2 bases, with 4 bases of the junction left unmatched.

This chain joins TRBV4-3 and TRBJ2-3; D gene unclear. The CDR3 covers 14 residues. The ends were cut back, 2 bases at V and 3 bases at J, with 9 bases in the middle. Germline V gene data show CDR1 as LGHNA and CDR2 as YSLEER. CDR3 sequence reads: CASSQTPGTDTQYF. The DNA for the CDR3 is TGCGCCAGCAGCCAAACGCCCGGGACAGATACGCAGTATTTT.

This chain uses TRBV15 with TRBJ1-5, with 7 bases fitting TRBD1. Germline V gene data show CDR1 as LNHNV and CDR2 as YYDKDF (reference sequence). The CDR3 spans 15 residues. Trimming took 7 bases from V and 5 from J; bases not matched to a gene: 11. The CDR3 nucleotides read TGTGCCACCATCCCAGACAGGGTTGGATATCAGCCCCAGCATTTT. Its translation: CATIPDRVGYQPQHF.

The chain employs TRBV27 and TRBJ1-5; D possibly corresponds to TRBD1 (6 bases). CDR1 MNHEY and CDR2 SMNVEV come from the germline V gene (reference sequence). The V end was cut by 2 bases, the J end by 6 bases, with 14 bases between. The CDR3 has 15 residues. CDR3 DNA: TGTGCCAGCAGTTTACGTGGGTGGGGGCTTCAGCCCCAGCATTTT. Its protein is CASSLRGWGLQPQHF.

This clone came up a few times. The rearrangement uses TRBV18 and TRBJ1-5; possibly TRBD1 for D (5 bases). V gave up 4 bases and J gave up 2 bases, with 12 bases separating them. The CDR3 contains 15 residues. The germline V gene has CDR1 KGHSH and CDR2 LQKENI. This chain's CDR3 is CASSRGRARNQPQHF. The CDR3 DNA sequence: TGTGCCAGCTCACGAGGCAGGGCTCGCAATCAGCCCCAGCATTTT.

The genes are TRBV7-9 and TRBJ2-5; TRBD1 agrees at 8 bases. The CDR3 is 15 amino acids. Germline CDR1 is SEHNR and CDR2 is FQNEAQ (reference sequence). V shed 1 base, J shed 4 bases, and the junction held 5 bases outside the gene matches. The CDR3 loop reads CASSLGATGGETQYF. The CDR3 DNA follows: TGTGCCAGCAGCTTAGGAGCAACAGGGGGAGAGACCCAGTACTTC.

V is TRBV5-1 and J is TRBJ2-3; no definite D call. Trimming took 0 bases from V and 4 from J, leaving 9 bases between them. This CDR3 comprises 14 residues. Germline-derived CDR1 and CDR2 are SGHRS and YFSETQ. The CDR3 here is CASSLGSGADTQYF. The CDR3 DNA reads TGCGCCAGCAGCTTGGGTTCGGGTGCAGATACGCAGTATTTT.

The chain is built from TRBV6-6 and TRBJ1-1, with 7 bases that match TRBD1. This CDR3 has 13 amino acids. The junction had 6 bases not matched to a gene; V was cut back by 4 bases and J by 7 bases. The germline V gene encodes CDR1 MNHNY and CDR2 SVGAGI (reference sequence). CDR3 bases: TGTGCCAGCAGTTTTGACAGGGAGATTGAAGCTTTCTTT. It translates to CASSFDREIEAFF.

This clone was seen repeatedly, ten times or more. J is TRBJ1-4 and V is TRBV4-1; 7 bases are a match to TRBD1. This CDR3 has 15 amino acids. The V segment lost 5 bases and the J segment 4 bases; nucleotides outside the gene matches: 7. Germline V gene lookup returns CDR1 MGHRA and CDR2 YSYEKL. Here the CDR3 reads CASSSPGQNNEKLFF. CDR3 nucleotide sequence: TGCGCCAGCAGCTCTCCGGGACAGAATAATGAAAAACTGTTTTTT.